This T cell receptor beta chain appears in the sequencing data of a study of blood T cell repertoires in COVID-19. Authors' analysis steps: Counts of nucleated cells, estimated from reference gene primer amplification, were obtained. Sequencing used immunoSEQ multiplex PCR; TCRdb keeps in-frame clones, though not all of them. That table is the source of V, J and clone size, and D and trimming were worked out from the DNA. This sample yields about 74,000 clones, of which around 80% are seen a single time; roughly 13% belongs to the top ten. Sequenced input: peripheral blood. This receptor was obtained from a human donor in a cohort sampled during active COVID-19.

This CDR3 reads CARSLARGSTGNTIYF. DNA for the CDR3: TGTGCCAGAAGCTTGGCCAGGGGTAGCACTGGAAACACCATATATTTT. J is TRBJ1-3 and V is TRBV5-3, with a tentative D call TRBD1 (6 bases). TRBV5-3 is noted as an ORF with a role that remains uncertain. Trimming left V 0 bases short and J 2 bases short, with 12 bases between. The CDR3 has 16 amino acids.